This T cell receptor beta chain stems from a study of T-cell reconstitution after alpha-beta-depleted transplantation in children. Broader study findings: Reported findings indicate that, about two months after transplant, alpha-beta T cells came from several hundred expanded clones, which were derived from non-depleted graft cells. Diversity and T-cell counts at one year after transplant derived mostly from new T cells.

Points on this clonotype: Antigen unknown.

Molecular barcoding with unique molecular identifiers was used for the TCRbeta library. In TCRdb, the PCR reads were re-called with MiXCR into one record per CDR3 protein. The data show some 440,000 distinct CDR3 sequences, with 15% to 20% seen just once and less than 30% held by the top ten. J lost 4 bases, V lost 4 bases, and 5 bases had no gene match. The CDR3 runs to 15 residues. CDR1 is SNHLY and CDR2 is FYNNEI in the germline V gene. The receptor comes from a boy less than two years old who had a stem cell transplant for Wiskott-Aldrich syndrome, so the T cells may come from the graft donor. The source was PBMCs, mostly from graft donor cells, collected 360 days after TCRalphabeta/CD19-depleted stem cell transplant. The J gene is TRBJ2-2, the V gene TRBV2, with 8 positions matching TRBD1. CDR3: CASSAGQGGTGELFF. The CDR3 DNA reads TGTGCCAGCAGTGCCGGACAGGGCGGCACCGGGGAGCTGTTTTTT.